Listed below are T cell receptor beta chains from one sample, sequenced in a study of OX40 agonist ivuxolimab in advanced cancers. This table comes from immunoSEQ multiplex PCR, and its TCRdb copy is limited to in-frame clones, with some not included. This sample has over 50,000 clones, with 80% to 95% found just once. The sample consisted of CD4+ or CD8+ T cells sorted from blood, taken in a trial of the OX40 agonist ivuxolimab. Receptors originate from an adult with an advanced solid tumor such as melanoma, head and neck, liver or kidney cancer. The conserved cysteine and the conserved F or W are not part of the CDR3 here. Fields, in order: CDR3 protein, D gene, CDR3 length, clone size, J gene, V gene. A D gene is named only where the DNA matches it firmly. Not every row has a clone size; where given, it reads once, few, many or a size class.

CDR3 protein: ASSMEGTGHDTIY; D gene: TRBD1; CDR3 length: 13; clone size: .; J gene: TRBJ1-3; V gene: TRBV13
CDR3 protein: ASSETPTSYEQY; D gene: .; CDR3 length: 12; clone size: .; J gene: .; V gene: TRBV6-4
CDR3 protein: ASSLFSEYNEQF; D gene: .; CDR3 length: 12; clone size: few; J gene: TRBJ2-1; V gene: TRBV11-2
CDR3 protein: ASSLVFWRERNTGELF; D gene: TRBD2; CDR3 length: 16; clone size: .; J gene: TRBJ2-2; V gene: TRBV11-2
CDR3 protein: ASSSQGRLPYEQY; D gene: .; CDR3 length: 13; clone size: .; J gene: TRBJ2-7; V gene: TRBV19
CDR3 protein: ASGLAGGPDNEQF; D gene: TRBD2; CDR3 length: 13; clone size: once; J gene: TRBJ2-1; V gene: TRBV5-6
CDR3 protein: ASSLGLAGGAGGYNEQF; D gene: TRBD2; CDR3 length: 17; clone size: once; J gene: TRBJ2-1; V gene: TRBV7-9
CDR3 protein: ASSVTGDQPQH; D gene: .; CDR3 length: 11; clone size: .; J gene: TRBJ1-5; V gene: TRBV6-4
CDR3 protein: ASSPRKAGGPGEQY; D gene: TRBD2; CDR3 length: 14; clone size: once; J gene: TRBJ2-7; V gene: TRBV13
CDR3 protein: ASSYYTGLETQY; D gene: .; CDR3 length: 12; clone size: .; J gene: TRBJ2-5; V gene: TRBV6-6
CDR3 protein: AWNPGLAGASLF; D gene: TRBD2; CDR3 length: 12; clone size: .; J gene: TRBJ2-1; V gene: TRBV30
CDR3 protein: ASSSLAGVGVSYNEQF; D gene: TRBD2; CDR3 length: 16; clone size: .; J gene: TRBJ2-1; V gene: TRBV19
CDR3 protein: ASGLVGLAGRAGELF; D gene: TRBD2; CDR3 length: 15; clone size: .; J gene: TRBJ2-2; V gene: TRBV12-5
CDR3 protein: ASTRGGPYFRRVTDTQY; D gene: .; CDR3 length: 17; clone size: .; J gene: TRBJ2-3; V gene: TRBV19
CDR3 protein: ASSIAGNYGYT; D gene: .; CDR3 length: 11; clone size: .; J gene: TRBJ1-2; V gene: TRBV19
CDR3 protein: ASSDGGNQPQH; D gene: .; CDR3 length: 11; clone size: .; J gene: TRBJ1-5; V gene: TRBV7-9
CDR3 protein: ASSETGGRATLAKNIQY; D gene: TRBD1; CDR3 length: 17; clone size: .; J gene: TRBJ2-4; V gene: TRBV10-1
CDR3 protein: AWSRDAWGEQY; D gene: .; CDR3 length: 11; clone size: .; J gene: TRBJ2-7; V gene: TRBV30
CDR3 protein: ASSYGLNTDTQY; D gene: .; CDR3 length: 12; clone size: once; J gene: TRBJ2-3; V gene: TRBV11-2
CDR3 protein: ASSDVTRDEQY; D gene: .; CDR3 length: 11; clone size: once; J gene: TRBJ2-7; V gene: TRBV2
CDR3 protein: ASSLSGTGETQY; D gene: .; CDR3 length: 12; clone size: .; J gene: TRBJ2-5; V gene: TRBV28
CDR3 protein: ATSGGGLGLNTEAF; D gene: .; CDR3 length: 14; clone size: .; J gene: TRBJ1-1; V gene: TRBV10-3
CDR3 protein: ASSLAVAGGRGNEQF; D gene: TRBD2; CDR3 length: 15; clone size: .; J gene: TRBJ2-1; V gene: TRBV5-1
CDR3 protein: ASSSTRVLEDGYT; D gene: .; CDR3 length: 13; clone size: .; J gene: TRBJ1-2; V gene: TRBV6-1
CDR3 protein: ASRLPLADNQPQH; D gene: .; CDR3 length: 13; clone size: .; J gene: TRBJ1-5; V gene: TRBV10-2
CDR3 protein: ASSYRLLPDTGELF; D gene: .; CDR3 length: 14; clone size: .; J gene: TRBJ2-2; V gene: TRBV6-5
CDR3 protein: ASSLGANYGYT; D gene: .; CDR3 length: 11; clone size: .; J gene: TRBJ1-2; V gene: TRBV27
CDR3 protein: ASSTLLASQETQY; D gene: TRBD2; CDR3 length: 13; clone size: .; J gene: TRBJ2-5; V gene: TRBV6-5
CDR3 protein: ASSPGLAGGHRETQY; D gene: TRBD2; CDR3 length: 15; clone size: .; J gene: TRBJ2-5; V gene: TRBV27
CDR3 protein: ASSVAGTLGETQY; D gene: .; CDR3 length: 13; clone size: .; J gene: TRBJ2-5; V gene: TRBV9
CDR3 protein: ASSSRASESDTQY; D gene: .; CDR3 length: 13; clone size: .; J gene: TRBJ2-3; V gene: TRBV7-2
CDR3 protein: ASSATERGYT; D gene: .; CDR3 length: 10; clone size: few; J gene: TRBJ1-2; V gene: TRBV11-2
CDR3 protein: SVGGQWGYEQY; D gene: .; CDR3 length: 11; clone size: .; J gene: TRBJ2-7; V gene: TRBV29-1
CDR3 protein: ASSGGQTSYEQY; D gene: TRBD1; CDR3 length: 12; clone size: .; J gene: .; V gene: TRBV28
CDR3 protein: AWRGQGAEGQY; D gene: TRBD1; CDR3 length: 11; clone size: .; J gene: TRBJ2-5; V gene: TRBV30